The 17 T cell receptor beta chains below all came from one sample that was sequenced in a study of T cells after yellow fever vaccination. TCRdb re-called the 5' RACE reads through MiXCR, storing one row per CDR3 protein. This table holds some 120,000 distinct CDR3 sequences, more than 7.5% found once. The starting material was CD8+ T cells sorted from PBMCs, obtained 45 days after the yellow fever booster vaccination. These receptors originate from a man under 40 who received the YFV17D yellow fever vaccine.

This clonotype was recorded many times. The rearrangement links TRBV9 to TRBJ2-5, with 10 positions matching TRBD2. The CDR3 is 15 amino acids. Germline loops: CDR1 SGDLS, CDR2 YYNGEE. With 4 bases clipped from V and 1 base from J, the junction kept 4 bases outside the gene matches. The CDR3: CASSFSGRAQETQYF. In nucleotides, the CDR3 is TGTGCCAGCAGCTTCAGCGGGAGGGCCCAAGAGACCCAGTACTTC.

This clonotype was detected many times. The CDR3 DNA sequence: TGTGCCAGCACTGGGGGGTTTATGTACGAGCAGTACTTC. Protein product: CASTGGFMYEQYF. This chain uses TRBV12-3 or TRBV12-4 with TRBJ2-7, with TRBD2 as a possible D gene (6 bases). The CDR3 covers 13 residues. Trimming took 7 bases from V and 4 from J, leaving 14 bases between them.

This clonotype was seen many times. The rearrangement uses TRBV5-1 and TRBJ1-1, with D perhaps matching TRBD1 (6 bases). The CDR3 runs 14 residues. The V gene lost 4 bases and the J gene lost 0 bases, with 10 bases spanning the gap. Looked up from germline, CDR1 is SGHRS and CDR2 is YFSETQ. The CDR3, as DNA: TGCGCCAGCAGCGTCGGGGGCCTGAACACTGAAGCTTTCTTT. Amino acid sequence: CASSVGGLNTEAFF.

This clonotype was observed many times. The chain joins TRBV20-1 to TRBJ2-7; D not certain. Germline V gene sequence: CDR1 DFQATT, CDR2 SNEGSKA (reference sequence). The length of the CDR3 is 13 residues. The V gene lost 0 bases and the J gene lost 4 bases, with 10 bases spanning the gap. The CDR3 region has the DNA TGCAGTGCTAGAGAGGACGTCCAGTACGAGCAGTACTTC. It yields the protein CSAREDVQYEQYF.

This clonotype appeared many times. The chain carries TRBV7-2 and TRBJ2-7; D is undetermined. Germline assignment: CDR1 SGHTA and CDR2 FQGNSA. The length of the CDR3 is 12 residues. V was cut by 3 bases and J by 2 bases, with 5 bases left in between. The CDR3 nucleotides are TGTGCCAGCAGCTTGTCCACCTACGAGCAGTACTTC. It translates to CASSLSTYEQYF.

This clonotype has at least ten counts. This chain connects TRBV9 to TRBJ2-6; TRBD1 aligns across 9 bases. Germline V lookup: CDR1 SGDLS, CDR2 YYNGEE. J was trimmed by 0 bases and V by 4 bases; bases with no gene match: 8. The CDR3 sequence is 18 residues long. The CDR3 sequence is CASSITGGSFSGANVLTF. CDR3 sequence (DNA): TGTGCCAGCAGCATCACAGGGGGCTCTTTCTCTGGGGCCAACGTCCTGACTTTC.

This clonotype is medium-sized by share. The chain uses TRBV7-9 and TRBJ2-2; no clear D. CDR3 length equals 12 residues. Germline V gene lookup returns CDR1 SEHNR and CDR2 FQNEAQ (reference sequence). Trimming removed 1 base at V and 10 bases at J, with 7 bases between. CDR3 DNA: TGTGCCAGCAGCTTAGAGCTAGTGGAGCTGTTTTTT. This gives the protein CASSLELVELFF.

This clonotype was observed a handful of times. The rearrangement links TRBV6-5 to TRBJ1-2; 8 nucleotides match TRBD1. Trimming at V came to 0 bases and at J to 5 bases, leaving 14 bases not matched to a gene. The length of the CDR3 is 18 residues. Per germline, CDR1 MNHEY and CDR2 SVGAGI. The CDR3 region is CASSYSPQGALGDYGYTF. Written as DNA, the CDR3 is TGTGCCAGCAGTTACTCTCCTCAGGGGGCGTTGGGTGATTATGGCTACACCTTC.

There are many counts of this clonotype. V gene TRBV4-3 combines with J gene TRBJ2-3, with 14 bases fitting TRBD2. Germline V gene sequence: CDR1 LGHNA, CDR2 YSLEER. The V and J ends lost 1 base and 3 bases, in that order; junction bases with no gene match: 6. This CDR3 has 18 residues. The DNA of the CDR3 is TGCGCCAGCAGCCAAGGATTTGGGACTAGCGGGAGAACAGATACGCAGTATTTT. It yields the protein CASSQGFGTSGRTDTQYF.

This clonotype has a count of ten or more. The chain combines TRBV7-9 with TRBJ2-3; 14 bases agree with TRBD2. With 0 bases clipped from V and 8 bases from J, the junction kept 7 bases outside the gene matches. This CDR3 spans 17 amino acids. Germline lookup yields CDR1 SEHNR and CDR2 FQNEAQ (reference sequence). The chain's CDR3 is CASSLASEGLAGVTQYF. For the CDR3, the DNA is TGTGCCAGCAGCTTAGCCTCAGAGGGACTAGCGGGAGTTACGCAGTATTTT.

This chain joins TRBV12-3 or TRBV12-4 and TRBJ2-7; D is possibly TRBD2 (5 bases). The V gene lost 5 bases and the J gene lost 6 bases, with 11 bases spanning the gap. CDR3 size: 12 residues. The CDR3 spells CASSQDGGEQYF. DNA of the CDR3: TGTGCCAGCAGTCAGGACGGAGGCGAGCAGTACTTC.

This clonotype has at least ten counts. V gene TRBV7-9 combines with J gene TRBJ2-1; 9 bases line up with TRBD2. The germline V gene encodes CDR1 SEHNR and CDR2 FQNEAQ (reference sequence). The J segment lost 14 bases and the V segment lost 1 base, leaving 6 bases of the junction unmatched. This CDR3 comprises 13 residues. The CDR3 reads CASSLGGLAEKFF. In nucleotides, the CDR3 is TGTGCCAGCAGCTTAGGGGGACTAGCCGAGAAGTTCTTC.

This clonotype was observed a few times. The CDR3, as DNA: TGCGCCAGCAGCCACCCCAGGGACGCCCCGAACACCGGGGAGCTGTTTTTT. It specifies CASSHPRDAPNTGELFF. The chain joins TRBV4-1 to TRBJ2-2; D possibly uses TRBD1 or TRBD2 (5 bases each). CDR1 is MGHRA and CDR2 is YSYEKL in the germline V gene. The ends were cut back, 3 bases at V and 0 bases at J, with 14 bases in the middle. The CDR3 runs to 17 residues.

This clonotype was seen many times. The gene calls are TRBV7-2 and TRBJ2-1; TRBD1 or TRBD2 may be the D gene (6 bases each). Germline lookup yields CDR1 SGHTA and CDR2 FQGNSA. Trimming removed 5 bases from V and 0 bases from J, with 17 bases in between. CDR3 length: 17 amino acids. CDR3: CASSIRQEGSSYNEQFF. The CDR3 DNA reads as TGTGCCAGCAGCATCCGACAGGAGGGATCCTCCTACAATGAGCAGTTCTTC.

There are many counts of this clonotype. This rearrangement joins TRBV15 to TRBJ2-3; weak D call: TRBD1 (6 bases). Germline loops: CDR1 LNHNV, CDR2 YYDKDF (reference sequence). The germline V and J ends were trimmed by 9 bases and 4 bases, with 14 bases remaining between them. The CDR3 length is 13 residues. CDR3 in DNA: TGTGCCACAAAAGAAGGGGGAGCAGATACGCAGTATTTT. The encoded protein is CATKEGGADTQYF. Filled out from reference TRBV15 and TRBJ2-3, the complete variable domain reads DAMVIQNPRYQVTQFGKPVTLSCSQTLNHNVMYWYQQKSSQAPKLLFHYYDKDFNNEADTPDNFQSRRPNTSFCFLDIRSPGLGDTAMYLCATKEGGADTQYFGPGTRLTVL.

The rearrangement links TRBV2 to TRBJ2-7; TRBD2 matches 7 bases. The V segment lost 4 bases and the J segment 4 bases; nucleotides outside the gene matches: 13. CDR1 is SNHLY and CDR2 is FYNNEI in the germline V gene. The CDR3 runs to 16 residues. CDR3 coding DNA: TGTGCCAGCAGTGCTTCTGAGGCTAGCGGAGATTACGAGCAGTACTTC. Its translation: CASSASEASGDYEQYF.

This clonotype was picked up a small number of times. The genes are TRBV4-1 and TRBJ1-5; D is undetermined. Germline assignment: CDR1 MGHRA and CDR2 YSYEKL. The CDR3 extends over 15 amino acids. V lost 0 bases and J lost 5, with 11 bases in between. In DNA, the CDR3 is TGCGCCAGCAGCCAAGATGGAGAAGGAGATCAGCCCCAGCATTTT. Translation gives CASSQDGEGDQPQHF.